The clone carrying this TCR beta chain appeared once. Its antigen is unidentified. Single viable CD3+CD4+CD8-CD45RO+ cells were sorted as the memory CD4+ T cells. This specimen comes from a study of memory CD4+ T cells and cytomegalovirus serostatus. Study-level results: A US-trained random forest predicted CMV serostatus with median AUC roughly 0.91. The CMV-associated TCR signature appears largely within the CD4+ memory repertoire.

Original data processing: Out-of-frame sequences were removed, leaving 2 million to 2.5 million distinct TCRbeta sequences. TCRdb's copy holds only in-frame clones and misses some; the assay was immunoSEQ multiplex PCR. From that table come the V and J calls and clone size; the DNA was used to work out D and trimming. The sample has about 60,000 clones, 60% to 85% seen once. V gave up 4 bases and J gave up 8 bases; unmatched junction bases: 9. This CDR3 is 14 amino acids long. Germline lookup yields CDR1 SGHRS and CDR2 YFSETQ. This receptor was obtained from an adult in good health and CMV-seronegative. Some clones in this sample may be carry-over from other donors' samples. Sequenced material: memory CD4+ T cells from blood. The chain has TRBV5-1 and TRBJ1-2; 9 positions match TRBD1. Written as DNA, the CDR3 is TGCGCCAGCAGCCAGGGACAGGGACCGGGAGGCTACACCTTC. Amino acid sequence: CASSQGQGPGGYTF.